These T cell receptor beta chains were read from a single sample in a study of blood T cell repertoires in COVID-19. The data were produced by immunoSEQ multiplex PCR, yet TCRdb's version contains in-frame clones alone and is incomplete. The top ten clones hold under 2% of a sample with about 300,000 clones, 85% of them seen once. Sequences were obtained from PBMCs or T cells enriched from blood (not recorded which). The receptors were sampled from a woman in her twenties or thirties who had been exposed to COVID-19. Each CDR3 is given with its conserved first and last residue. Fields, in order: clone size, D gene, J gene, V gene, CDR3 DNA, CDR3 protein. A D gene is named only where the DNA matches it firmly. Clone size is shown for a subset of rows, as once, few, many or a class of expanded clone.

NA,NA,TRBJ1-4,TRBV19,TGTGCCAGTAGTACCGGCAGGGAGGGGGATGAAAAACTGTTTTTT,CASSTGREGDEKLFF
NA,TRBD2,TRBJ2-7,TRBV5-4,TGTGCCAGCAGCTCTGCTATCGGACTAGCGGATTACGAGCAGTACTTC,CASSSAIGLADYEQYF
NA,NA,TRBJ1-2,TRBV3-1/TRBV3-2,TGTGCCAGCAGCCAAGAGGGCGGGCTAGGTGGCTACACCTTC,CASSQEGGLGGYTF
NA,TRBD1,TRBJ2-1,TRBV5-8,TGTGCCAGCAGCTGTCCGGTCTTTTGGACAGGGGAATGTGTCTACAATGAGCAGTTCTTC,CASSCPVFWTGECVYNEQFF
NA,NA,TRBJ1-4,TRBV6-1,TGTGCCAGCAGTGAAGCGGGCAGGGGCAGGGAAAAACTGTTTTTT,CASSEAGRGREKLFF
NA,TRBD1,TRBJ1-3,TRBV19,TGTGCCAGTAGTATTACCGGGACAGGGGCCTCTGGAAACACCATATATTTT,CASSITGTGASGNTIYF
NA,TRBD1,TRBJ2-7,TRBV7-2,TGTGCCAGCAGCTTAGGGACAGGGCGTCCCTACGAGCAGTACTTC,CASSLGTGRPYEQYF
NA,TRBD2,TRBJ2-5,TRBV29-1,TGCAGCGTCAAGCGGGGGGGCGGTGAGACCCAGTACTTC,CSVKRGGGETQYF
NA,NA,TRBJ1-2,TRBV5-1,TGCGCCAGCAGCTTGGTCGATCGCGGTTCGGGCTATGGCTACACCTTC,CASSLVDRGSGYGYTF
NA,NA,TRBJ2-1,TRBV11-3,TGTGCCAGCAGCTCGCCTGTCTCCGTTAGCGGTGAGCAGTTCTTC,CASSSPVSVSGEQFF
NA,NA,TRBJ2-7,TRBV7-3,TGTGCCAGCAGCCCAGGCAGTGACGAGCAGTACTTC,CASSPGSDEQYF
NA,TRBD1,TRBJ2-5,TRBV5-4,TGTGCCAGCAGTCGCGACCTGGGGACAGGGGAATTGGAGACCCAGTACTTC,CASSRDLGTGELETQYF
few,NA,TRBJ2-5,TRBV3-1/TRBV3-2,TGTGCCAGCAGTCGAGATCGTGAGACCCAGTACTTC,CASSRDRETQYF
NA,TRBD1,TRBJ2-7,TRBV2,TGTGCCAGCAGACGATCGGGACAGTCCTACGAGCAGTACTTC,CASRRSGQSYEQYF
NA,NA,TRBJ1-2,TRBV19,TGTGCCACACAGGATAACTATGGCTACACCTTC,CATQDNYGYTF
NA,TRBD1,TRBJ1-2,TRBV5-1,TGCGCCAGCAGTTTAGGGACAGGGAATGGCTACACCTTC,CASSLGTGNGYTF
NA,TRBD2,TRBJ2-1,TRBV9,TGTGCCAGCAGACGGGGGGATGAGCAGTTCTTC,CASRRGDEQFF
NA,TRBD2,TRBJ2-7,TRBV6-5,TGTGCCAGCATCTCCGGGACGTCGGGGGGCGAGCAGTACTTC,CASISGTSGGEQYF
NA,TRBD1,TRBJ1-1,TRBV25-1,TGTGCCAGCAGTGAAAGGGCAGGGGGCAAAACTGAAGCTTTCTTT,CASSERAGGKTEAFF
once,TRBD2,TRBJ2-1,TRBV6-4,TGTGCCAGCAGCAGTGTAGCGGGAGACTTGGGTGAGCAGTTCTTC,CASSSVAGDLGEQFF
NA,TRBD1,TRBJ1-2,TRBV6-4,TGTGCCAGCAGGCCACGCGGGACAGGGGAAGGCTACACCTTC,CASRPRGTGEGYTF
NA,NA,TRBJ1-1,TRBV7-6,TGTGCCAGCAGCCCAGCTCTACAGGCTAAAGCTTTCTTT,CASSPALQAKAFF
NA,TRBD1,TRBJ1-5,TRBV4-1,TGCGCCAGCAGCCATAAGACAGGGGAAAGACAGCCCCAGCATTTT,CASSHKTGERQPQHF
NA,TRBD1,TRBJ1-6,TRBV2,TGTGCCCGAAGGACAGGGGTAGACTCCTATAATTCACCCCTCCACTTT,CARRTGVDSYNSPLHF
NA,TRBD1,TRBJ2-2,TRBV5-4,TGTGCCAGCAGATCGCCCGGGACAGGGTTGGCCGGGGAGCTGTTTTTT,CASRSPGTGLAGELFF
NA,TRBD1,TRBJ1-2,TRBV5-8,TGTGCCAGCAGCCCGGGACAGCTCTATGGCTACACCTTC,CASSPGQLYGYTF
NA,TRBD1,TRBJ1-1,TRBV4-1,TGCGCCAGCAGCCAAGGACAGGGCACTGAAGCTTTCTTT,CASSQGQGTEAFF
NA,TRBD2,TRBJ2-7,TRBV4-1,TGCGCCAGCAGCCACCAGCCAAACGCCCCCGGGACTAGCGGGTACGAGCAGTACTTC,CASSHQPNAPGTSGYEQYF
NA,TRBD1,TRBJ1-6,TRBV10-1,TGCGCCAGCAGTACACAGGGGGCGGAGTCACCCCTCCACTTT,CASSTQGAESPLHF
once,NA,TRBJ2-7,TRBV2,TGTGCCAGCAGTGAATTTGGCCTCTCCTACGAGCAGTACTTC,CASSEFGLSYEQYF
NA,TRBD2,TRBJ2-2,TRBV2,TGTGCCAGCAGTGAAGCACTAGCGGTTCTGCGAACCGGGGAGCTGTTTTTT,CASSEALAVLRTGELFF
once,TRBD2,TRBJ2-7,TRBV4-1,TGCGCCAGCAGCCGTTCCGGGACTAGCGGGACCGTGAGCTCCTACGAGCAGTACTTC,CASSRSGTSGTVSSYEQYF
NA,TRBD1,TRBJ1-2,TRBV19,TGTGCCAGTAGGGACAGGGAGGGGAATGGCTACACCTTC,CASRDREGNGYTF